One and the same sample provided the 22 T cell receptor beta chains below, sequenced in a study of T cell clones after liver transplantation (dated by TCRdb to the late 2010s). The time point label on this specimen signifies: pre-transplant. Preparation of the library involved the immunoSEQ multiplex PCR assay. This is the immuneACCESS table as TCRdb keeps it, with only in-frame sequences that have V and J called. A part of the clones is gone; compared with another copy, unresolved V genes explain less than half, and the rest is unexplained. Present in this sample are 55,000 to 80,000 clones, over 85% of which were seen just once. The ten most abundant clones make up approximately 2.5% of the sample. Source: CD4+ T cells from blood, taken before liver transplant. The receptor source for this set is a human donor who received a liver transplant.

The chain links TRBV5-1 to TRBJ2-7, with 7 bases fitting TRBD1. CDR1 SGHRS and CDR2 YFSETQ come from the germline V gene. J lost 6 bases, V lost 3 bases, and 12 bases had no gene match. CDR3 length: 15 residues. For the CDR3, the DNA is TGCGCCAGCAGCTGGTCACCGGGACAGACCTTCGAGCAGTACTTC. Translation gives CASSWSPGQTFEQYF.

The gene calls are TRBV7-9 and TRBJ1-5; D unclear. Trimming left V 2 bases short and J 0 bases short, with 8 bases between. CDR1 and CDR2 (germline): SEHNR, FQNEAQ (reference sequence). The CDR3 covers 15 residues. This chain's CDR3 is CASSLRRNSNQPQHF. CDR3 coding DNA: TGTGCCAGCAGCTTACGGAGGAATAGCAATCAGCCCCAGCATTTT. Drawing the rest from reference TRBV7-9 and TRBJ1-5, the complete variable domain is DTGVSQNPRHKITKRGQNVTFRCDPISEHNRLYWYRQTLGQGPEFLTYFQNEAQLEKSRLLSDRFSAERPKGSFSTLEIQRTEQGDSAMYLCASSLRRNSNQPQHFGDGTRLSIL.

V usage is TRBV19 and J usage is TRBJ1-4; a possible D gene is TRBD1 (5 bases). The CDR3 has 14 residues. The V end was cut by 3 bases, the J end by 4 bases, with 9 bases between. Germline CDR1 reads LNHDA; CDR2 reads SQIVND (reference sequence). CDR3 amino acids: CASSIQGLNEKLFF. Here the CDR3 DNA reads TGTGCCAGTAGTATTCAGGGACTTAATGAAAAACTGTTTTTT. Full variable domain (rest looked up from reference TRBV19 and TRBJ1-4): DGGITQSPKYLFRKEGQNVTLSCEQNLNHDAMYWYRQDPGQGLRLIYYSQIVNDFQKGDIAEGYSVSREKKESFPLTVTSAQKNPTAFYLCASSIQGLNEKLFFGSGTQLSVL.

This clone was picked up one time. The V gene is TRBV21-1, the J gene TRBJ2-7; the tabulated D call, TRBD1, remains unverified against the DNA. TRBV21-1 is shown as a pseudogene. The CDR3 loop spans 17 amino acids. The CDR3 sequence: CASSKGGNYRDAYEQYF. In DNA form, the CDR3 reads TGTGCCAGCAGCAAAGGCGGCAATTACAGGGATGCCTACGAGCAGTACTTC.

V and J are TRBV25-1 and TRBJ2-7; D might be TRBD2 (6 bases). The CDR3 consists of 13 residues. Trimming took off 8 bases at V and 2 bases at J, with 13 bases between the two ends. Germline V gene lookup returns CDR1 MGHDK and CDR2 SYGVNS. The DNA of the CDR3 is TGTGCCAGCGGGGGGACTCTAACCTACGAGCAGTACTTC. Protein: CASGGTLTYEQYF.

J is TRBJ1-2 and V is TRBV27; unclear D gene. Germline CDR1 reads MNHEY; CDR2 reads SMNVEV (reference sequence). Trimming removed 2 bases at V and 3 bases at J, with 7 bases between. The CDR3 consists of 13 residues. CDR3: CASSLRRDYGYTF. CDR3 coding DNA: TGTGCCAGCAGTTTAAGGAGGGACTATGGCTACACCTTC.

This CDR3 reads CASSLDRANTEAFF. CDR3 sequence (DNA): TGTGCCAGCAGCCTAGACAGGGCGAACACTGAAGCTTTCTTT. The chain links TRBV7-2 to TRBJ1-1; TRBD1 agrees at 7 bases. Germline CDR1 and CDR2: SGHTA and FQGNSA. The CDR3 totals 14 residues. V lost 5 bases to trimming and J lost 1 base; unmatched junction nucleotides: 4.

The chain links TRBV19 to TRBJ2-7, with TRBD2 identical over 7 bases. Germline-derived CDR1 and CDR2 are LNHDA and SQIVND (reference sequence). Losses at the gene ends were 5 bases for V and 5 bases for J; bases not matched to a gene: 12. This CDR3 is built from 15 residues. In nucleotides, the CDR3 is TGTGCCAGTAGTCCTACCGGGACTATTCCCCACGAGCAGTACTTC. It encodes CASSPTGTIPHEQYF.

The V and J genes are TRBV19 and TRBJ2-7; 7 positions match TRBD1. CDR1 and CDR2 from the germline V gene are LNHDA and SQIVND (reference sequence). CDR3 length: 14 amino acids. Germline trimming cut 6 bases from V and 9 bases from J; bases unmatched to any gene: 14. The CDR3 DNA follows: TGTGCCAGTAGCACCGAAGGGGGCCCTACGAGGCAGTACTTC. Amino acid sequence: CASSTEGGPTRQYF.

The rearrangement joins TRBV5-4 to TRBJ1-2; 7 nucleotides match TRBD1. V was clipped by 0 bases and J by 4 bases; unmatched bases: 12. Germline V lookup: CDR1 SGHNT, CDR2 YYREEE (reference sequence). The CDR3 is made up of 17 amino acids. The CDR3 sequence: CASSLGGGARIFYGYTF. The CDR3 coding sequence is TGTGCCAGCAGCTTGGGAGGGGGCGCCCGAATTTTCTATGGCTACACCTTC.

The chain is built from TRBV5-1 and TRBJ1-1; D possibly corresponds to TRBD1 (5 bases). Trimming cost V 0 bases and J 0 bases, with 12 bases left between them. In germline, CDR1 is SGHRS, CDR2 YFSETQ. The CDR3 sequence is 16 residues long. CDR3 loop: CASSLEGQALNTEAFF. CDR3 bases: TGCGCCAGCAGCTTGGAGGGGCAGGCTTTGAACACTGAAGCTTTCTTT.

The genes are TRBV5-1 and TRBJ2-1; the D is unclear. The CDR3 has 17 residues. CDR1 SGHRS and CDR2 YFSETQ come from the germline V gene. Trimming pared 0 bases from V and 9 bases from J, leaving 22 bases between. CDR3 region: CASSLEGSGSGAIEQFF. Written as DNA, the CDR3 is TGCGCCAGCAGCTTGGAAGGTTCAGGCTCCGGTGCGATTGAGCAGTTCTTC.

V gene TRBV2 combines with J gene TRBJ2-2, with 10 bases identical to TRBD1. Germline V gene lookup returns CDR1 SNHLY and CDR2 FYNNEI. V gave up 2 bases and J gave up 5 bases; unmatched junction bases: 2. CDR3 length equals 15 residues. The CDR3 loop is CASSERTGGTGELFF. CDR3 DNA: TGTGCCAGCAGTGAAAGGACAGGGGGGACCGGGGAGCTGTTTTTT. Variable domain in full (rest from reference TRBV2 and TRBJ2-2): EPEVTQTPSHQVTQMGQEVILRCVPISNHLYFYWYRQILGQKVEFLVSFYNNEISEKSEIFDDQFSVERPDGSNFTLKIRSTKLEDSAMYFCASSERTGGTGELFFGEGSRLTVL.

The rearrangement links TRBV7-2 to TRBJ2-3; possibly TRBD2 for D (7 bases). This CDR3 is built from 16 residues. Per the germline V gene, CDR1 is SGHTA and CDR2 is FQGNSA. Trimming cost V 1 base and J 0 bases, with 11 bases left between them. As DNA, the CDR3 is TGTGCCAGCAGCTTAGGGGGGGGCTATAGCACAGATACGCAGTATTTT. Encoded protein: CASSLGGGYSTDTQYF.

The chain employs TRBV21-1 and TRBJ1-4; TRBD1 was called by the table and not checked on the DNA. TRBV21-1 is annotated as a pseudogene. The CDR3 runs to 13 residues. The CDR3 is CASRTGFREKLFF. CDR3 DNA sequence: TGTGCCAGCAGAACAGGGTTTCGGGAAAAACTGTTTTTT.

The chain recombines TRBV21-1 with TRBJ2-2; TRBD2, the table's D call, was not compared with the DNA. TRBV21-1 is noted as a pseudogene. The CDR3 is 14 residues long. CDR3 sequence (DNA): TGTGCCAGCAGCAAACGGGGGGGTACCGGGGAGCTGTTTTTT. Translated, it gives CASSKRGGTGELFF.

The CDR3: CASSLAGGKTYEQYF. In DNA, the CDR3 is TGTGCCAGCAGCTTAGCGGGGGGGAAAACCTACGAGCAGTACTTC. J is TRBJ2-7 and V is TRBV7-2; 7 bases map to TRBD2. This CDR3 has 15 residues. Germline V gives CDR1 SGHTA, CDR2 FQGNSA. J gave up 2 bases and V 0 bases, and 4 bases lay outside the gene matches.

The chain couples TRBV30 to TRBJ2-3; either TRBD1 or TRBD2 may supply D (5 bases each). V lost 0 bases and J 2 bases, leaving 12 bases between the germline ends. From germline, CDR1 is GTSNPN and CDR2 SVGIG (reference sequence). The CDR3 runs to 15 residues. DNA for the CDR3: TGTGCCTGGAGTGTATGGTCAGGGACCACAGATACGCAGTATTTT. It translates to CAWSVWSGTTDTQYF.

The chain has TRBV4-1 and TRBJ2-1; D uncertain. Per the germline V gene, CDR1 is MGHRA and CDR2 is YSYEKL. V lost 1 base and J 5 bases, leaving 12 bases between the germline ends. This CDR3 region has 15 residues. In nucleotides, the CDR3 is TGCGCCAGCAGCCAAGCAAGGGCACAGCACAATGAGCAGTTCTTC. This codes for CASSQARAQHNEQFF.

This clone was detected only once. The J gene is TRBJ2-2, the V gene TRBV2; D not resolved. This CDR3 has 14 residues. Germline CDR1 SNHLY, CDR2 FYNNEI. With 2 bases removed from V and 0 bases from J, the gap between germline ends came to 4 bases. The CDR3 DNA reads as TGTGCCAGCAGTGAAACAGCGAACACCGGGGAGCTGTTTTTT. Translated, it gives CASSETANTGELFF.

The CDR3, as DNA: TGTGCCAGCAGTTCGTGGAGTAGCGGAGATAATGAGCAGTTCTTC. Translation gives CASSSWSSGDNEQFF. The chain joins TRBV27 to TRBJ2-1, with D possibly matching TRBD2 (6 bases). The CDR3 sequence is 15 residues long. Between the trimmed V and J ends, which lost 4 bases and 7 bases, there was a span of 17 bases. Looked up from germline, CDR1 is MNHEY and CDR2 is SMNVEV (reference sequence).

The J gene is TRBJ2-2, the V gene TRBV7-9; D is unresolved. The CDR3 is 13 amino acids. Trimming took 1 base from V and 3 from J, leaving 3 bases between them. The V gene's germline CDR1 is SEHNR and CDR2 FQNEAQ (reference sequence). CDR3 sequence reads: CASSLVDTGELFF. CDR3 in DNA: TGTGCCAGCAGCTTAGTCGACACCGGGGAGCTGTTTTTT. The full variable domain, rest sourced from reference TRBV7-9 and TRBJ2-2, is DTGVSQNPRHKITKRGQNVTFRCDPISEHNRLYWYRQTLGQGPEFLTYFQNEAQLEKSRLLSDRFSAERPKGSFSTLEIQRTEQGDSAMYLCASSLVDTGELFFGEGSRLTVL.